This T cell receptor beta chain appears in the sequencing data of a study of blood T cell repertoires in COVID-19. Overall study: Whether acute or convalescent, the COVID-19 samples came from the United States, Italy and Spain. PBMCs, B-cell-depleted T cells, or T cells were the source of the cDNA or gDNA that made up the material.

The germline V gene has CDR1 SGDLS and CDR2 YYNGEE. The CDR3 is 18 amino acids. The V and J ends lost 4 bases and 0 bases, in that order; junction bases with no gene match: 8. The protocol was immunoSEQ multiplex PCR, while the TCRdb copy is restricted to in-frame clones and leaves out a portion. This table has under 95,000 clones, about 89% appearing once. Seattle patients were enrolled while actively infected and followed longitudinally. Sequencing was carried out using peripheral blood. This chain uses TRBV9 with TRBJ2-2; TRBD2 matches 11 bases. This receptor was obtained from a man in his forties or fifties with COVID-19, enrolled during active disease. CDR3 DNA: TGTGCCAGCAGCCCCAGGACTAGCGGGTACGCGAACACCGGGGAGCTGTTTTTT. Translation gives CASSPRTSGYANTGELFF. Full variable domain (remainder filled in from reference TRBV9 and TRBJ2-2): DSGVTQTPKHLITATGQRVTLRCSPRSGDLSVYWYQQSLDQGLQFLIQYYNGEERAKGNILERFSAQQFPDLHSELNLSSLELGDSALYFCASSPRTSGYANTGELFFGEGSRLTVL.